Sequencing of this T cell receptor (beta chain) was carried out in a study of a mutant IDH1 vaccine in newly diagnosed glioma. Sample time point: week 35, safety follow-up. Topical imiquimod accompanied each vaccine dose, which consisted of 300 ug of mutant IDH1 20-mer peptide. Each of the donors came in with new WHO grade 3 or 4 astrocytomas that were IDH1-mutant and ATRX-lost. Repertoires were generated with immunoSEQ multiplex PCR, while TCRdb's copy carries only in-frame clones and drops some. The sample yields tens of thousands of clones, around 86% seen once. Germline-derived CDR1 and CDR2 are SNHLY and FYNNEI. CDR3 size: 13 residues. V lost 3 bases and J lost 3, with 8 bases in between. Of note for this clone: Its antigen is as yet unknown.

This receptor was obtained from a man aged 25 to 40 with glioma. This sample comprised PBMCs, obtained from a glioma patient whose treatment included an IDH1 peptide vaccine. The J gene is TRBJ1-1, the V gene TRBV2; no definite D call. The CDR3 is CASSDQGYTEAFF. In DNA form, the CDR3 reads TGTGCCAGCAGTGATCAAGGATACACTGAAGCTTTCTTT.